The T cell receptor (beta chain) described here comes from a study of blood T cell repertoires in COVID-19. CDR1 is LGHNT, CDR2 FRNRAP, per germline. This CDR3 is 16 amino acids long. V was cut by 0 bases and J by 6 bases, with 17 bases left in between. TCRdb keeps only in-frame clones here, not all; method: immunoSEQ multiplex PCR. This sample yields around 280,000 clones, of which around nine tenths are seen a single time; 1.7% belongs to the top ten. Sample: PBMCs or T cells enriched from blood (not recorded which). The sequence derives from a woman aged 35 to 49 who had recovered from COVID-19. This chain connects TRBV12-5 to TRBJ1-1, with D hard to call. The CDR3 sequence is CASGLVLDISNPEAFF. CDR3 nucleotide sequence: TGTGCTAGTGGTTTGGTACTAGATATAAGTAACCCTGAAGCTTTCTTT.